One and the same sample provided the 11 T cell receptor beta chains below, sequenced in a study of radiotherapy plus CTLA-4 blockade in lung cancer. Clones were read by immunoSEQ multiplex PCR, and TCRdb kept only the in-frame ones, dropping some. The sample consists of around 100,000 clones, 65% to 80% of them appearing once. The source material was peripheral blood, sampled from a patient treated with radiotherapy plus ipilimumab. The receptors were sampled from a human donor with non-small cell lung cancer who had a partial response to radiotherapy plus ipilimumab. Some clones in this sample may be carry-over from other donors' samples.

V is TRBV7-2 and J is TRBJ2-3; no definite D call. Germline V gene data show CDR1 as SGHTA and CDR2 as FQGNSA. V shed 3 bases and J shed 5 bases, with 9 bases lying between them. The CDR3 sequence is 13 residues long. CDR3 residues: CASSFVPRDTQYF. The CDR3 coding sequence is TGTGCCAGCAGCTTTGTTCCTAGAGATACGCAGTATTTT. Based on the CDR3 plus reference TRBV7-2 and TRBJ2-3, the full variable domain is GAGVSQSPSNKVTEKGKDVELRCDPISGHTALYWYRQSLGQGLEFLIYFQGNSAPDKSGLPSDRFSAERTGGSVSTLTIQRTQQEDSAVYLCASSFVPRDTQYFGPGTRLTVL.

The chain carries TRBV18 and TRBJ2-5; TRBD2 agrees at 9 bases. V lost 2 bases to trimming and J lost 4 bases; unmatched junction nucleotides: 8. The CDR3 length is 16 residues. Germline lookup yields CDR1 KGHSH and CDR2 LQKENI. The CDR3 DNA reads as TGTGCCAGCTCACCAAAGGCGGGAGGGTTCGGAGAGACCCAGTACTTC. This translates into CASSPKAGGFGETQYF.

The V call is TRBV6-1, the J call TRBJ2-1; the match to TRBD2 covers 7 bases. The J segment lost 2 bases and the V segment lost 8 bases, leaving 9 bases of the junction unmatched. Germline lookup yields CDR1 MNHNS and CDR2 SASEGT. The CDR3 extends over 15 amino acids. The CDR3 sequence is CASELASAPYNEQFF. The CDR3 coding sequence is TGTGCCAGCGAACTAGCGTCGGCCCCCTACAATGAGCAGTTCTTC.

In its sample, this clone was seen a few times. V is TRBV5-4 and J is TRBJ2-7, with 10 bases lining up with TRBD1. The CDR3 consists of 16 residues. The junction had 7 bases not matched to a gene; V was cut back by 0 bases and J by 4 bases. The germline V gene encodes CDR1 SGHNT and CDR2 YYREEE (reference sequence). The DNA for the CDR3 is TGTGCCAGCAGCTTGGGGGGGACAGGGGCCCTTTACGAGCAGTACTTC. Encoded protein: CASSLGGTGALYEQYF.

This clone was observed a handful of times. The chain carries TRBV7-3 and TRBJ2-2, with TRBD2 matching 7 bases. The trim removed 5 bases at V and 2 bases at J, leaving 8 bases unmatched. The CDR3 spans 16 residues. Looked up from germline, CDR1 is SGHTA and CDR2 is FQGTGA. The DNA of the CDR3 is TGTGCCAGCAGCAGAGTGCCAGCGGGAAACACCGGGGAGCTGTTTTTT. It yields the protein CASSRVPAGNTGELFF.

CDR3 residues: CATSRDRQGYEQYF. The CDR3 DNA sequence: TGTGCCACCAGCAGAGATAGACAGGGCTACGAGCAGTACTTC. The chain recombines TRBV15 with TRBJ2-7; 7 positions match TRBD1. The CDR3 extends over 14 amino acids. J gave up 3 bases and V 0 bases, and 2 bases lay outside the gene matches. Germline loops: CDR1 LNHNV, CDR2 YYDKDF (reference sequence).

The gene calls are TRBV2 and TRBJ1-6; 8 bases are shared with TRBD1. Trimming removed 6 bases from V and 7 bases from J; junction bases left unmatched: 5. The CDR3 covers 14 residues. Germline CDR1 and CDR2: SNHLY and FYNNEI. The CDR3 DNA is TGTGCCAGCAGCAAAAACAGGGGGAATTCACCCCTCCACTTT. Protein: CASSKNRGNSPLHF.

The chain's CDR3 is CASSFGTVGYTF. For the CDR3, the DNA is TGTGCCAGCAGCTTTGGTACAGTCGGCTACACCTTC. The chain combines TRBV11-2 with TRBJ1-2, with unresolved D. V gave up 3 bases and J gave up 8 bases, with 10 bases separating them. CDR3 size: 12 residues. Germline V gene data show CDR1 as SGHAT and CDR2 as FQNNGV.

V and J are TRBV6-5 and TRBJ2-7, with 9 positions matching TRBD2. V was pared by 5 bases and J by 6 bases, with 11 bases of the junction left unmatched. This CDR3 comprises 15 residues. Germline CDR1 and CDR2: MNHEY and SVGAGI. CDR3 nucleotide sequence: TGTGCCAGCAGTCCGGCGGCGCGGGGGGGCCGCGAGCAGTACTTC. Translation gives CASSPAARGGREQYF.

This sequence joins TRBV6-5 and TRBJ2-4; 9 positions match TRBD2. The CDR3 runs 15 residues. Trimming took 6 bases from V and 5 from J; bases not matched to a gene: 8. The germline CDR1 and CDR2 sequences are MNHEY and SVGAGI. CDR3 sequence: CASRGGGGAENIQYF. In nucleotides, the CDR3 is TGTGCCAGCAGGGGTGGCGGGGGGGCCGAAAACATTCAGTACTTC.

The chain joins TRBV4-3 to TRBJ1-3; D is uncertain. CDR1 and CDR2 (germline): LGHNA, YSLEER. The CDR3 is made up of 15 amino acids. V gave up 0 bases and J gave up 0 bases, with 6 bases separating them. The CDR3 coding sequence is TGCGCCAGCAGCCAAGACAGGTTCTCTGGAAACACCATATATTTT. Its translation is CASSQDRFSGNTIYF.